This TCR beta chain was captured by sequencing in a study of CD4+ T cells in melanoma. The protocol was immunoSEQ multiplex PCR, while the TCRdb copy is restricted to in-frame clones and leaves out a portion. The sample contains some 120,000 clones, about 90% of which appear only once. In germline, CDR1 is SGHTA, CDR2 FQGNSA. Trimming shortened V by 2 bases and J by 2 bases, and 7 bases separated the two germline ends. The CDR3 is 13 residues long. This clone came up once. Sequencing was carried out using peripheral blood. This clonotype originated in a human donor with melanoma. The chain combines TRBV7-2 with TRBJ2-7; D is ambiguous. CDR3 amino acids: CASSLQTTYEQYF. CDR3 in DNA: TGTGCCAGCAGCTTACAGACCACCTACGAGCAGTACTTC.